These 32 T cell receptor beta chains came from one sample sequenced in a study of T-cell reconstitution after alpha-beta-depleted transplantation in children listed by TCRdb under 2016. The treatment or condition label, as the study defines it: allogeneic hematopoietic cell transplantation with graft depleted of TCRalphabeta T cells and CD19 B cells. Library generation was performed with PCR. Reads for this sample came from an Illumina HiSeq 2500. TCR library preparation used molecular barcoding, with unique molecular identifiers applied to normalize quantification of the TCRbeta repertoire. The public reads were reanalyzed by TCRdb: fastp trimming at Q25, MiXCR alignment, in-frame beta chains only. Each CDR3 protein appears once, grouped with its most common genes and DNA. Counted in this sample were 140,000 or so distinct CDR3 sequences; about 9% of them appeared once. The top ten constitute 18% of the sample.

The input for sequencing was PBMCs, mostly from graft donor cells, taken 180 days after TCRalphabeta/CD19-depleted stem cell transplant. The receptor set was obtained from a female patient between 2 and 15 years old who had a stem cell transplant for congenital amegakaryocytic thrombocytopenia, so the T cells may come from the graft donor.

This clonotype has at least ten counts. CDR3 region: CASSQGAHQPQHF. CDR3 bases: TGTGCCAGCAGTCAGGGGGCACATCAGCCCCAGCATTTT. The V gene is TRBV6-1, the J gene TRBJ1-5; 8 positions agree with TRBD1. J was trimmed by 5 bases and V by 5 bases; bases with no gene match: 2. Germline-derived CDR1 and CDR2 are MNHNS and SASEGT. The length of the CDR3 is 13 residues.

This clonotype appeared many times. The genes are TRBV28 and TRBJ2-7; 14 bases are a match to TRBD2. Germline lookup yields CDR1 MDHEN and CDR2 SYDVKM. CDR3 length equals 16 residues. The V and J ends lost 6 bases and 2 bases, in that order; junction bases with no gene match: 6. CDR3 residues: CASSSGLAGGPYEQYF. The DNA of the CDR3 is TGTGCCAGCAGCTCCGGACTAGCGGGAGGTCCCTACGAGCAGTACTTC.

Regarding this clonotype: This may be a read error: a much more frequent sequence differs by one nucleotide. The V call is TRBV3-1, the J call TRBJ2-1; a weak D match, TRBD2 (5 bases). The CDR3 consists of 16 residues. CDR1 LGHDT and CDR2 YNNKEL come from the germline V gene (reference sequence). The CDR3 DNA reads TGTGCCAGCATCCAAGATATCGGAGGCCTCTACAATGAGCAGTTCTTC. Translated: CASIQDIGGLYNEQFF.

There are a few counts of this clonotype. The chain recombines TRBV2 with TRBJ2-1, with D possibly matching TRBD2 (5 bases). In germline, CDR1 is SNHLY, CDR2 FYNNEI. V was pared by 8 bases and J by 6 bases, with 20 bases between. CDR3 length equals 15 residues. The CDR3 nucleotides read TGTGCCAGCTCCAGTGAGGGAGCCCCGAGCAATGAGCAGTTCTTC. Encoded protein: CASSSEGAPSNEQFF.

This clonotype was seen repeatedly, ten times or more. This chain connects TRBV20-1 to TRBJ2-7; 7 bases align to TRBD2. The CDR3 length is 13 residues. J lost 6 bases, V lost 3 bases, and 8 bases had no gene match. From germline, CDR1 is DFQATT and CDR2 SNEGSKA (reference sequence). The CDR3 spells CSASRGVRLEQYF. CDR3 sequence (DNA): TGCAGTGCTAGTCGGGGGGTACGTCTCGAGCAGTACTTC.

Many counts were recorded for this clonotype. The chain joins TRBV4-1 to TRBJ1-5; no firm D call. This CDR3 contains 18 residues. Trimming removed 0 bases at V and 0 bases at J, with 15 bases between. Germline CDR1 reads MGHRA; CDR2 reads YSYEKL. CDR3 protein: CASSQDTRKRVSNQPQHF. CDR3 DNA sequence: TGCGCCAGCAGCCAAGATACGAGAAAAAGGGTTAGCAATCAGCCCCAGCATTTT.

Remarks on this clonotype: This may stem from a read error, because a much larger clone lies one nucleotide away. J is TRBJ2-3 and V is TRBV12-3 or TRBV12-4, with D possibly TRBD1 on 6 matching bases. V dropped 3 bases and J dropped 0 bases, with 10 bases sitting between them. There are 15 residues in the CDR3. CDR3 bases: TGTGCCAGCAGTTTTGGGGGCCCTAGCACAGATACGCAGTATTTT. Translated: CASSFGGPSTDTQYF.

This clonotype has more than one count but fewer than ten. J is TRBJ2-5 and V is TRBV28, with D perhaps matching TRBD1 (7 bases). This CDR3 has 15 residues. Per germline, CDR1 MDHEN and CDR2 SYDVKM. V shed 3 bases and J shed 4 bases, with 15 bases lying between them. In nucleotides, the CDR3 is TGTGCCAGCAGTTTCGACAGGGTGGGGGGAGAGACCCAGTACTTC. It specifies CASSFDRVGGETQYF.

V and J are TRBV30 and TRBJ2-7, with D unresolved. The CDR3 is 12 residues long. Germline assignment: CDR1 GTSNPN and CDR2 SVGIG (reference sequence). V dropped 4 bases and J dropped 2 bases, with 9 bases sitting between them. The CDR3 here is CAWNFSPYEQYF. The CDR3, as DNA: TGTGCCTGGAATTTTAGCCCCTACGAGCAGTACTTC.

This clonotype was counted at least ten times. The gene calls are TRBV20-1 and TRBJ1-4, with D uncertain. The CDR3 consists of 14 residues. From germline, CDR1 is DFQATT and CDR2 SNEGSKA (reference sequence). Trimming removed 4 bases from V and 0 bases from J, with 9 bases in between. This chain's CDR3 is CSAKNGATNEKLFF. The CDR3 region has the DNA TGCAGTGCTAAAAACGGGGCAACTAATGAAAAACTGTTTTTT.

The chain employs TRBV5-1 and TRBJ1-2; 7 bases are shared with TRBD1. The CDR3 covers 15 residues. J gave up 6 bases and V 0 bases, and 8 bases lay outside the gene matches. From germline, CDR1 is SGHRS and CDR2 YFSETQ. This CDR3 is CASSLATGARNGYTF. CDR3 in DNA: TGCGCCAGCAGCTTGGCCACAGGGGCTCGAAATGGCTACACCTTC.

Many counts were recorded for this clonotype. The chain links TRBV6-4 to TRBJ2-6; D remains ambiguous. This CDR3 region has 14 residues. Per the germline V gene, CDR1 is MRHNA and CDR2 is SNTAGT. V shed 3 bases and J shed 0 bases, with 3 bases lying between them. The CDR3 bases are TGTGCCAGCAGTGAAAGCTCTGGGGCCAACGTCCTGACTTTC. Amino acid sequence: CASSESSGANVLTF.

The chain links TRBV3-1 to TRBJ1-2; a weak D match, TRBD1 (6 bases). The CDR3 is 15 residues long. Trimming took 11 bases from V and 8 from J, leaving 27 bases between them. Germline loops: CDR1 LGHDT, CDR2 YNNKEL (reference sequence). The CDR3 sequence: CASCQEVAPRGGYTF. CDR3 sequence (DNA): TGTGCCTCCTGCCAAGAAGTGGCCCCCAGGGGCGGCTACACCTTC.

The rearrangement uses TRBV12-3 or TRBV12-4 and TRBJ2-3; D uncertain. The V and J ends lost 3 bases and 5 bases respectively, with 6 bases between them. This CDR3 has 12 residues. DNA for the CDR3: TGTGCCAGCAGTTTGTGGGGAGATACGCAGTATTTT. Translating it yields CASSLWGDTQYF.

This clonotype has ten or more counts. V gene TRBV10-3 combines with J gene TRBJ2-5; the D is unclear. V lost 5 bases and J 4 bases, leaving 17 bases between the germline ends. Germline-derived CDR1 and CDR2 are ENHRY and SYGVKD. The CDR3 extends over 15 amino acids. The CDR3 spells CAISNDRTSRETQYF. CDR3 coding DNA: TGTGCCATCAGTAACGACCGAACCTCACGAGAGACCCAGTACTTC.

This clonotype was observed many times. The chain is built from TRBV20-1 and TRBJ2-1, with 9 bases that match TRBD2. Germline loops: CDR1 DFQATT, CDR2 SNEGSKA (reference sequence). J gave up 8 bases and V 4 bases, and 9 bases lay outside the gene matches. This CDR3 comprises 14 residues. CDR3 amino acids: CSANLAGKGYEQFF. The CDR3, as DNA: TGCAGTGCTAACCTAGCGGGAAAGGGCTATGAGCAGTTCTTC.

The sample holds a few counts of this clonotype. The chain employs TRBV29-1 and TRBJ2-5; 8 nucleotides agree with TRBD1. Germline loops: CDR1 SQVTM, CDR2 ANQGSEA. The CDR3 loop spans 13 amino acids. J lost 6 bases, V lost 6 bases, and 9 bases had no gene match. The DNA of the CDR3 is TGCAGCGTCGATGGACAGGGTGGGAAGACCCAGTACTTC. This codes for CSVDGQGGKTQYF.

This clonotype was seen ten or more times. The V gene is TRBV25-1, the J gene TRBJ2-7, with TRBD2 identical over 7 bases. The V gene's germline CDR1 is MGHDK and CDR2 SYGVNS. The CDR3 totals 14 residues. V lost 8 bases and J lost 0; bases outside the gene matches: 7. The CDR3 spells CASRPSGPSYEQYF. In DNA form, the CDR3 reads TGTGCCAGCCGACCTAGCGGACCCTCCTACGAGCAGTACTTC.

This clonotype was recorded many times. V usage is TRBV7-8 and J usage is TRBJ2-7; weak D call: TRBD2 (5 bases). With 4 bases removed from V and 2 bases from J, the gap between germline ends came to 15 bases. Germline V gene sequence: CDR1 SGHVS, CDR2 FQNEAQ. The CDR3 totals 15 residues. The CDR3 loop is CASSSKAGVTYEQYF. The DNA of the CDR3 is TGTGCCAGCAGCTCCAAAGCCGGGGTGACCTACGAGCAGTACTTC. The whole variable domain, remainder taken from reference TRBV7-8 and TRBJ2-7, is GAGVSQSPRYKVAKRGQDVALRCDPISGHVSLFWYQQALGQGPEFLTYFQNEAQLDKSGLPSDRFFAERPEGSVSTLKIQRTQQEDSAVYLCASSSKAGVTYEQYFGPGTRLTVT.

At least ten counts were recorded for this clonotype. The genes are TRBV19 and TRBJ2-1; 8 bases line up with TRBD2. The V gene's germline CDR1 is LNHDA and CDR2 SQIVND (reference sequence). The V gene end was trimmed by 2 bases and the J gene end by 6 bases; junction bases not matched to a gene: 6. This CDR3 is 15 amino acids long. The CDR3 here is CASSIFGLAINEQFF. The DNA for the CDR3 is TGTGCCAGTAGTATATTTGGACTAGCTATCAATGAGCAGTTCTTC.

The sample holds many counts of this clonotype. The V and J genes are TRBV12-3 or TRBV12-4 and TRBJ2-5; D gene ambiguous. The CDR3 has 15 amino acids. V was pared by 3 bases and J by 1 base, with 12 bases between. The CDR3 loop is CASSFGSDGQETQYF. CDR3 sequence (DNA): TGTGCCAGCAGTTTCGGGTCCGACGGCCAAGAGACCCAGTACTTC.

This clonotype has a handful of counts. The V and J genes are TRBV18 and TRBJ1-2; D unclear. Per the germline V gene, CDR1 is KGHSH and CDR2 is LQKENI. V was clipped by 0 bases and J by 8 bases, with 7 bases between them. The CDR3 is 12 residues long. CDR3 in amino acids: CASSPPPGGYTF. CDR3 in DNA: TGTGCCAGCTCACCACCTCCTGGGGGCTACACCTTC.

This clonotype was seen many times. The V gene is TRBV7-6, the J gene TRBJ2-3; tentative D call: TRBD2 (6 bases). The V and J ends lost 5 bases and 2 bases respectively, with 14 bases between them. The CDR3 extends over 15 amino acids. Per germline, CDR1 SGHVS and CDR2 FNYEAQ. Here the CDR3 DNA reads TGTGCCAGCAGCCGAGGGAGGAGCCCCACAGATACGCAGTATTTT. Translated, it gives CASSRGRSPTDTQYF.

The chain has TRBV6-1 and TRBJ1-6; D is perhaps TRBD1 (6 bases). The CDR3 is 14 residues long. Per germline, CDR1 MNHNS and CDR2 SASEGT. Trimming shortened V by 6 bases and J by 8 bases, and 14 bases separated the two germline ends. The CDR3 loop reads CASSGGHGHSPLHF. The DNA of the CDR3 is TGTGCCAGCAGCGGGGGACACGGGCATTCACCCCTCCACTTT.

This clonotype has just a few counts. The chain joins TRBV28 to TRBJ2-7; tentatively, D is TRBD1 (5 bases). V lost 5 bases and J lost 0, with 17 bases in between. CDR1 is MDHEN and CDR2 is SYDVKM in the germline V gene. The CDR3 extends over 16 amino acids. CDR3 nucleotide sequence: TGTGCCAGCAGTACCTACTGGGGCACCACCTCCTACGAGCAGTACTTC. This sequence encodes CASSTYWGTTSYEQYF.

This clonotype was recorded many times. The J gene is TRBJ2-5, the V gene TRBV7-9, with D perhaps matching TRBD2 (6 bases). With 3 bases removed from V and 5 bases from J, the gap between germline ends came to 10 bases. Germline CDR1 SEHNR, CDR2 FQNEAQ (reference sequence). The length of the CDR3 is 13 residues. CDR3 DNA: TGTGCCAGCAGCTTGGGGGGTTCGGAGACCCAGTACTTC. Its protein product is CASSLGGSETQYF. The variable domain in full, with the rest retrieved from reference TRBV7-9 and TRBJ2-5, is DTGVSQNPRHKITKRGQNVTFRCDPISEHNRLYWYRQTLGQGPEFLTYFQNEAQLEKSRLLSDRFSAERPKGSFSTLEIQRTEQGDSAMYLCASSLGGSETQYFGPGTRLLVL.

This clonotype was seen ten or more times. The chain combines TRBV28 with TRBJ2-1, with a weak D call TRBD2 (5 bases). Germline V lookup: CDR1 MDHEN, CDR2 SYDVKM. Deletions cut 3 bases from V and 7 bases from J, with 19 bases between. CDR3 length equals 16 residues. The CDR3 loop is CASSFSPWLAVNEQFF. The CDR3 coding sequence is TGTGCCAGCAGTTTCTCCCCGTGGCTAGCCGTGAATGAGCAGTTCTTC.

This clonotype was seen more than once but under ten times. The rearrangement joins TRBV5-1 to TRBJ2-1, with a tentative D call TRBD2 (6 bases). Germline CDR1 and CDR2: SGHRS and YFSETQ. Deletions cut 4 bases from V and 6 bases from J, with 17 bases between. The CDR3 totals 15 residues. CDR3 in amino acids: CASSARARRGNEQFF. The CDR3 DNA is TGCGCCAGCAGCGCCAGGGCTAGGCGGGGCAATGAGCAGTTCTTC.

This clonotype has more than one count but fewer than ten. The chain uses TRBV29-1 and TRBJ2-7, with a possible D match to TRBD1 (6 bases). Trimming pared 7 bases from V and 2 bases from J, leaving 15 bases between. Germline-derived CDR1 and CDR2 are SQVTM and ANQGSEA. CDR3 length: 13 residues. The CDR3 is CSAARDTTYEQYF. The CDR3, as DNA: TGCAGCGCTGCCCGGGACACTACCTACGAGCAGTACTTC.

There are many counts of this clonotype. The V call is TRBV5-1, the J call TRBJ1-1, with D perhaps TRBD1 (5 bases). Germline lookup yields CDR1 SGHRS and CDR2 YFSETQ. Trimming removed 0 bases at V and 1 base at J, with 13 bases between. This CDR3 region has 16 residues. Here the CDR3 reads CASSLVGGSRNTEAFF. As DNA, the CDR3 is TGCGCCAGCAGCTTGGTTGGGGGATCGAGGAACACTGAAGCTTTCTTT.

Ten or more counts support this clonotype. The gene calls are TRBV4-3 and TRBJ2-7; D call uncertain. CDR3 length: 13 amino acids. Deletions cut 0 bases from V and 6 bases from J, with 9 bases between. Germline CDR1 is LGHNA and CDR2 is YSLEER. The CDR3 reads CASSQDLESEQYF. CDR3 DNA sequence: TGCGCCAGCAGCCAAGATTTGGAGTCCGAGCAGTACTTC.

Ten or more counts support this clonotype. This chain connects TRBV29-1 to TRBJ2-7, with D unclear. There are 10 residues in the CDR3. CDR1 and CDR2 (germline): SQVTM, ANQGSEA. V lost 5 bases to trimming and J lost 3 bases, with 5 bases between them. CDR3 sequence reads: CSVRVYEQYF. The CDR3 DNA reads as TGCAGCGTTCGGGTCTACGAGCAGTACTTC.